This T cell receptor beta chain comes out of a study of T cell repertoires in aging, cancer and after chemotherapy. Whole-study context: Donors were grouped into six age bands spanning 30 or younger through 70 or older. Chronic lymphocytic leukemia patients on fludarabine- or bendamustine-based regimens gave paired samples before and after chemotherapy. The study, taken as a whole, reports: Healthy donors lost TCR diversity with age mainly through richness, cancer patients through richness and evenness.

Peripheral blood genomic DNA, not sorted cells or RNA, was the template. Germline V gene data show CDR1 as LGHNA and CDR2 as YSLEER. The CDR3 loop spans 13 amino acids. The V end lost 1 base, the J end lost 7 bases, and 9 bases lay between the germline ends. TRB rearrangements spanning V, D and J were amplified using mixed TRB-A/B primers. From the multiplex PCR reads, TCRdb called clonotypes with MiXCR, one entry per CDR3 protein. The sample lists 1,500 to 2,000 distinct CDR3 sequences; roughly 30% were seen once. In the case of this clonotype: The antigen is not known.

The receptor was isolated from a human donor with a blood cancer. The donor label of this sample is uncertain. This chain connects TRBV4-3 to TRBJ2-3, with D unresolved. The source material was blood. In nucleotides, the CDR3 is TGCGCCAGCAGCCAAGCACTCCGGAATACGCAGTATTTT. Its translation is CASSQALRNTQYF.